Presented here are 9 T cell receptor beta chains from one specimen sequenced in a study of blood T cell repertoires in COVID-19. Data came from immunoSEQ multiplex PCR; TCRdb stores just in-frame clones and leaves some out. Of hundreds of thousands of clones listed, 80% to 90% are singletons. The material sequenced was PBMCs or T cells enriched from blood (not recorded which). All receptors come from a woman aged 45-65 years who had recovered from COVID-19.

The chain's CDR3 is CASSSRQGAYGYTF. Here the CDR3 DNA reads TGTGCCAGCAGTTCACGACAGGGGGCCTATGGCTACACCTTC. This chain links TRBV27 with TRBJ1-2; 10 bases align to TRBD1. J lost 4 bases, V lost 4 bases, and 3 bases had no gene match. Germline V gene lookup returns CDR1 MNHEY and CDR2 SMNVEV (reference sequence). There are 14 residues in the CDR3.

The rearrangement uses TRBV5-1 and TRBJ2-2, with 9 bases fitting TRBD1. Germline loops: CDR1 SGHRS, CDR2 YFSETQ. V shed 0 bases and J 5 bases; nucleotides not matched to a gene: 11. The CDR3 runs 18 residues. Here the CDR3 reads CASSLDQAGTGWTGELFF. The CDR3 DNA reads TGCGCCAGCAGCTTGGACCAAGCCGGGACAGGGTGGACCGGGGAGCTGTTTTTT.

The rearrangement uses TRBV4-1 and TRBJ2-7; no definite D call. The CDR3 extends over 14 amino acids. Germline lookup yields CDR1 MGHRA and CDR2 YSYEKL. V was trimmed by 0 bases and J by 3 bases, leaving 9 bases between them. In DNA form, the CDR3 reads TGCGCCAGCAGCCAAGAGGGCAGCAACTACGAGCAGTACTTC. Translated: CASSQEGSNYEQYF.

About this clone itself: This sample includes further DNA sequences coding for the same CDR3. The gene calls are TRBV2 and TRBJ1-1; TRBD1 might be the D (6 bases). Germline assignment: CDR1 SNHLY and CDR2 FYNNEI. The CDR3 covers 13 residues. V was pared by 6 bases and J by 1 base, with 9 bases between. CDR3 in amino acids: CASREDRNTEAFF. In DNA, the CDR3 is TGTGCCAGCAGAGAGGACAGGAACACTGAAGCTTTCTTT.

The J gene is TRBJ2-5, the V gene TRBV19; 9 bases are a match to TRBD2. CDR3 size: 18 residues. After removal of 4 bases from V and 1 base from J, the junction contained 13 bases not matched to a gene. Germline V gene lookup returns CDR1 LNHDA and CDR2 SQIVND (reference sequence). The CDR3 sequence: CASSSRHRASGVQETQYF. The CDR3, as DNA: TGTGCCAGTAGTAGTCGGCACCGGGCTAGCGGGGTCCAAGAGACCCAGTACTTC.

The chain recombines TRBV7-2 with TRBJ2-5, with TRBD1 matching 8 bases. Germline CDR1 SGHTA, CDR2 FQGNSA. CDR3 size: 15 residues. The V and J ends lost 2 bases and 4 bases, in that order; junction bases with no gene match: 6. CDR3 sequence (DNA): TGTGCCAGCAGCTTAAACGGACAGGGAAGAGAGACCCAGTACTTC. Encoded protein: CASSLNGQGRETQYF.

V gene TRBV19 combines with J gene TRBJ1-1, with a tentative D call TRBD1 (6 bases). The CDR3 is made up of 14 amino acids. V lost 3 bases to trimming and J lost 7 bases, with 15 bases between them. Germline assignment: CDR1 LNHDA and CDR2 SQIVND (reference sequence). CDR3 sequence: CASSMYGGPNEAFF. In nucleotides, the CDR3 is TGTGCCAGTAGTATGTATGGGGGCCCGAATGAAGCTTTCTTT.

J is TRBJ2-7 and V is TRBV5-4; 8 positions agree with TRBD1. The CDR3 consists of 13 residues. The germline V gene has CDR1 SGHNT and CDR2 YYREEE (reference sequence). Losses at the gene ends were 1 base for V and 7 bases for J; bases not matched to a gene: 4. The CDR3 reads CASSLTGGGEQYF. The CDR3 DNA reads TGTGCCAGCAGCTTGACAGGGGGTGGGGAGCAGTACTTC.

CDR3 protein: CASGFWDSTSYEQYF. DNA for the CDR3: TGTGCCAGTGGGTTTTGGGACTCAACCTCCTACGAGCAGTACTTC. The rearrangement uses TRBV19 and TRBJ2-7; perhaps TRBD2 as D (6 bases). Looked up from germline, CDR1 is LNHDA and CDR2 is SQIVND (reference sequence). This CDR3 contains 15 residues. Trimming removed 8 bases at V and 0 bases at J, with 17 bases between.